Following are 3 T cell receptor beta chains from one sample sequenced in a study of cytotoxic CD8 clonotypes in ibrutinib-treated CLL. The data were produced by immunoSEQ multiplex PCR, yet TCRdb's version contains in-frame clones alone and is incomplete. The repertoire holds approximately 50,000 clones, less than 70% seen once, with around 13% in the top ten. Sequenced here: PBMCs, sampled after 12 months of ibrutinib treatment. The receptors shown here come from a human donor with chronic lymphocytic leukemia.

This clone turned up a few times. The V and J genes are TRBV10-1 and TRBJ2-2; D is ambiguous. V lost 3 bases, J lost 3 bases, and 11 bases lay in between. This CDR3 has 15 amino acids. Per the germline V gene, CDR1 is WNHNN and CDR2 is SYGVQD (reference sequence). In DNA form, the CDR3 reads TGCGCCAGCAGTGACCCCTTAAGAGACACCGGGGAGCTGTTTTTT. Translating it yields CASSDPLRDTGELFF.

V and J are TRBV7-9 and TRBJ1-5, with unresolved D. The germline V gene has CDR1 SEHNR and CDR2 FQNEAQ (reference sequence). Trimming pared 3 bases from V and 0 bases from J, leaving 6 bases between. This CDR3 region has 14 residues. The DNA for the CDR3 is TGTGCCAGCAGCTTCCCGAATAGCAATCAGCCCCAGCATTTT. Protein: CASSFPNSNQPQHF.

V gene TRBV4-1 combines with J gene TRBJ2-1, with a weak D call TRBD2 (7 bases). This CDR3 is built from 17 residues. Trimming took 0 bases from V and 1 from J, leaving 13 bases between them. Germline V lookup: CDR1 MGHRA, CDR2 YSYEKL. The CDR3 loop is CASSQESGGLSYNEQFF. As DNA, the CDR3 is TGCGCCAGCAGCCAAGAATCCGGGGGGCTGTCCTACAATGAGCAGTTCTTC.